This T cell receptor (beta chain) emerged from a study of siplizumab effects on memory and regulatory T cells. The CDR3 totals 17 residues. Profiling relied on immunoSEQ multiplex PCR, and the TCRdb table lists in-frame clones only, not all of them. The sample carries 75,000 to 100,000 clones, 94% recorded once. The TCR originated in a human donor in good health. The rearrangement links TRBV12-2 to TRBJ2-7; TRBD2, as called in the table, went unchecked against the DNA. TRBV12-2 is marked as a pseudogene. The sample consisted of non-Treg CD4+ T cells sorted from blood. The CDR3 nucleotides are TGTGCAAGTCGCTCATTGTGGACTAGCGGGAGTAGTTACGAGCAGTACTTC. As protein: CASRSLWTSGSSYEQYF.